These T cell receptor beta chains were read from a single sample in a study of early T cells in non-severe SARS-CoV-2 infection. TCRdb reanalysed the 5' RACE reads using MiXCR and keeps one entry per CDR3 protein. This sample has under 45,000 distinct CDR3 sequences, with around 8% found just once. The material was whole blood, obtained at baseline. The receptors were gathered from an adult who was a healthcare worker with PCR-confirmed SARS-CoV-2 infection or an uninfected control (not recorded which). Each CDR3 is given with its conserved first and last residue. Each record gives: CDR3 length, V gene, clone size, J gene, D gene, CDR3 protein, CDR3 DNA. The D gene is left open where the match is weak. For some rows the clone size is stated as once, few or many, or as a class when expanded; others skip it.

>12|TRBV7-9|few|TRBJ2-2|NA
CASSPGWGELFF
TGTGCCAGCAGCCCAGGATGGGGGGAGCTGTTTTTT
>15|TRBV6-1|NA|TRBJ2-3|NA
CASIPSSPHTDTRYF
TGTGCCAGCATTCCCTCTTCCCCCCACACAGATACGCGGTATTTT
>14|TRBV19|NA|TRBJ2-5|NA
CASSLLGAGGTQYF
TGTGCCAGTAGTTTATTGGGGGCCGGGGGGACCCAGTACTTC
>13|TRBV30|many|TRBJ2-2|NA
CAWTVAYTGELFF
TGTGCCTGGACGGTGGCGTACACCGGGGAGCTGTTTTTT
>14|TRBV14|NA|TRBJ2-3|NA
CASSQDDYVFTQYF
TGTGCCAGCAGCCAAGATGACTATGTTTTTACGCAGTATTTT
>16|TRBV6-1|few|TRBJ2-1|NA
CASSGLYSGTVNEQFF
TGTGCCAGCAGTGGTTTATATAGCGGAACGGTAAATGAGCAGTTCTTC
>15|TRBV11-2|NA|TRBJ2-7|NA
CASSTSGTRKFEQYF
TGTGCCAGCAGCACCTCCGGGACAAGGAAGTTCGAGCAGTACTTC
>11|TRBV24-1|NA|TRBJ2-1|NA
CATSERNEQFF
TGTGCCACCAGTGAGCGGAATGAGCAGTTCTTC
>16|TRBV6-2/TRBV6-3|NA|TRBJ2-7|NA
CASSYFFGRGGDEQYF
TGTGCCAGCAGTTACTTCTTCGGCAGGGGTGGGGACGAGCAGTACTTC
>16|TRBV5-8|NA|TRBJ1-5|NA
CASSTNRDPGNQPQHF
TGTGCCAGCAGCACCAACCGGGACCCAGGCAATCAGCCCCAGCATTTT
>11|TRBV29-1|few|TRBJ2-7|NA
CSVEDTYEQYF
TGCAGCGTTGAGGATACCTACGAGCAGTACTTC
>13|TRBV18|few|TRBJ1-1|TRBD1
CASLLTGDTEAFF
TGTGCCAGCCTACTCACAGGGGACACTGAAGCTTTCTTT
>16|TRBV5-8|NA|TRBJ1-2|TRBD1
CASSLDQGAKIYGYTF
TGTGCCAGCAGCTTGGATCAGGGGGCGAAGATCTATGGCTACACCTTC
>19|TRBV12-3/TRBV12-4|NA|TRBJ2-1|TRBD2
CASSLAPYRTSLAYNEQFF
TGTGCCAGCAGTTTAGCGCCCTACAGGACTAGCCTAGCCTACAATGAGCAGTTCTTC
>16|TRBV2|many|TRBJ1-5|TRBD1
CASSSSTGASNQPQHF
TGTGCCAGCAGTTCCTCGACAGGGGCCTCCAATCAGCCCCAGCATTTT
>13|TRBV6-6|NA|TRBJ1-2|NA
CASSAQGNYGYTF
TGTGCCAGCAGTGCACAGGGAAACTATGGCTACACCTTC
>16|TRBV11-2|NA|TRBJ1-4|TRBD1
CASSLERQGTNEKLFF
TGTGCCAGCAGCTTAGAGCGACAGGGGACTAATGAAAAACTGTTTTTT
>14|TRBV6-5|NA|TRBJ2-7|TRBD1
CASSDRASVHEQYF
TGTGCCAGCAGCGACAGGGCTTCGGTCCACGAGCAGTACTTC
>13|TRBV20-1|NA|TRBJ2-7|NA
CSASGQRAYEQYF
TGCAGTGCGTCTGGACAGAGGGCCTACGAGCAGTACTTC
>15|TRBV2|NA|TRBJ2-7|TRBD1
CASSSLPQGASEQYF
TGTGCCAGCAGTTCCCTCCCTCAGGGGGCTAGCGAGCAGTACTTC
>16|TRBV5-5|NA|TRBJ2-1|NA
CASSLGPSAPYNEQFF
TGTGCCAGCAGCTTGGGACCGTCAGCGCCCTACAATGAGCAGTTCTTC
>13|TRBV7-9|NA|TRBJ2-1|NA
CASSLPAAQGQFF
TGTGCCAGCAGCCTCCCCGCCGCCCAAGGGCAGTTCTTC
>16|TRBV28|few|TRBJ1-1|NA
CASSWTEGTQNTEAFF
TGTGCCAGCAGTTGGACCGAGGGGACACAGAACACTGAAGCTTTCTTT
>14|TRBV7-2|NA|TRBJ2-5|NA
CASSLGDVRGTQYF
TGTGCCAGCTCACTAGGTGATGTAAGGGGGACCCAGTACTTC
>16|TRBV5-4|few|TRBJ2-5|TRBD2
CASSAGGLAEQETQYF
TGTGCCAGCAGCGCAGGGGGACTAGCGGAGCAAGAGACCCAGTACTTC
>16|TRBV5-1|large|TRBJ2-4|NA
CASSLSPLGGADIQYF
TGCGCCAGCAGCTTGTCGCCCCTTGGTGGTGCGGACATTCAGTACTTC
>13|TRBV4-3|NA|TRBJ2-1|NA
CASSQYRYRAQFF
TGCGCCAGCAGCCAGTACAGGTATCGCGCGCAGTTCTTC
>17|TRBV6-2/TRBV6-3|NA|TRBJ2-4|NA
CASSYSITQLAKNIQYF
TGTGCCAGCAGTTACTCGATTACCCAGCTAGCCAAAAACATTCAGTACTTC
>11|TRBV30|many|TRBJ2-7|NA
CAWSVQYEQYF
TGTGCCTGGAGTGTTCAGTACGAGCAGTACTTC
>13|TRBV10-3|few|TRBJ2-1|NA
CAISEGTPDEQFF
TGTGCCATCAGTGAAGGGACTCCGGATGAGCAGTTCTTC
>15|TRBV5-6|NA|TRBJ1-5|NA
CASSPSGTQNQPQHF
TGTGCCAGCAGCCCTTCCGGGACACAAAATCAGCCCCAGCATTTT
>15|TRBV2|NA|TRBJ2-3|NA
CASTIKGASPDTQYF
TGTGCCAGCACCATAAAAGGGGCCTCCCCAGATACGCAGTATTTT
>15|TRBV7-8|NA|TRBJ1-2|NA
CASSPRLGPTYGYTF
TGTGCCAGCAGCCCCCGCTTGGGGCCCACCTATGGCTACACCTTC
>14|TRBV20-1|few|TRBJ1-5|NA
CSARASGGNQPQHF
TGCAGTGCTAGAGCGAGCGGGGGCAATCAGCCCCAGCATTTT
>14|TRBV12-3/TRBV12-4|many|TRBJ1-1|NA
CASSPMTGNTEAFF
TGTGCCAGCAGTCCTATGACAGGGAACACTGAAGCTTTCTTT